This T cell receptor (beta chain) was profiled in a study of post-analysis software for immune sequencing data. Findings of the study overall: The authors found that F measure strongly co-clustered same-batch samples. TRBV5-6, TRBV5-1 and TRBV20-1 belonged to a set of a handful of TRBV segments that were more frequent in patients than controls.

This clonotype was seen repeatedly, ten times or more. Its antigen is undetermined. The TCR beta cDNA libraries contained unique molecular identifiers. About 500,000 cDNA molecules were obtained per 1 to 10 million input T cells. TCRdb analysed the PCR reads with MiXCR anew, one entry per CDR3 protein. In the table there are 250,000 to 300,000 distinct CDR3 sequences, less than 40% of which are singletons. Trimming left V 4 bases short and J 3 bases short, with 12 bases between. This CDR3 is 13 amino acids long. Germline-derived CDR1 and CDR2 are SQVTM and ANQGSEA. The chain uses TRBV29-1 and TRBJ1-1; no clear D. The sequence came from a girl between 10 and 17 years old with multiple sclerosis. The source material was blood. For the CDR3, the DNA is TGCAGCGTTGGGGGAAGAGTAGACACTGAAGCTTTCTTT. Translating gives CSVGGRVDTEAFF. The full variable domain, with the rest looked up from reference TRBV29-1 and TRBJ1-1, is SAVISQKPSRDICQRGTSLTIQCQVDSQVTMMFWYRQQPGQSLTLIATANQGSEATYESGFVIDKFPISRPNLTFSTLTVSNMSPEDSSIYLCSVGGRVDTEAFFGQGTRLTVV.